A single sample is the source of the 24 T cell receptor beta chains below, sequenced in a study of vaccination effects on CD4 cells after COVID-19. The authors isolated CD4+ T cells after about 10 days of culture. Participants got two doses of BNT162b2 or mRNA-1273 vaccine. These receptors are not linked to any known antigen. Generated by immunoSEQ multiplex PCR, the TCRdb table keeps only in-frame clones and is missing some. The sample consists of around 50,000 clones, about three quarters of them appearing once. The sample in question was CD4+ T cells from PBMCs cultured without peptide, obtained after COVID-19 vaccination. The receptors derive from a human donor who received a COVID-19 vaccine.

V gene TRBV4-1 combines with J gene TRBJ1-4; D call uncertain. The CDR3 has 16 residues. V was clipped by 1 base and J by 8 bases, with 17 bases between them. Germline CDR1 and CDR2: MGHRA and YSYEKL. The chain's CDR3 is CASSQVALGFNEKLFF. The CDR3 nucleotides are TGCGCCAGCAGCCAAGTAGCGTTAGGGTTTAACGAAAAACTGTTTTTT.

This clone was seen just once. As DNA, the CDR3 is TGTGCCAGCAGGTCGGGGGAGACCCAGTACTTC. This encodes CASRSGETQYF. This chain links TRBV2 with TRBJ2-5; D might be TRBD2 (5 bases). V gave up 6 bases and J gave up 5 bases, with 7 bases separating them. This CDR3 comprises 11 residues. Germline V CDR1 and CDR2: SNHLY, FYNNEI.

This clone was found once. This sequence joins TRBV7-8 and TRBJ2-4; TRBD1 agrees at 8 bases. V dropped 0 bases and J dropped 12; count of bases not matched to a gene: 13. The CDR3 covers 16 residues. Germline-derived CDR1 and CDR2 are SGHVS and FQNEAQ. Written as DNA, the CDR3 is TGTGCCAGCAGCTTAGCCGAGGCAGGGGGCGCAAAAACTCAGTACTTC. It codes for CASSLAEAGGAKTQYF.

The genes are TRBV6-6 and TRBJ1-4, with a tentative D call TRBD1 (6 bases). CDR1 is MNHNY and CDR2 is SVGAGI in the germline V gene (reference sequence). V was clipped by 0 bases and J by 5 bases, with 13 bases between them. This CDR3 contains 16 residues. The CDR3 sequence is CASSYSRTELNEKLFF. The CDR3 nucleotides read TGTGCCAGCAGTTACTCGCGGACAGAGCTAAATGAAAAACTGTTTTTT.

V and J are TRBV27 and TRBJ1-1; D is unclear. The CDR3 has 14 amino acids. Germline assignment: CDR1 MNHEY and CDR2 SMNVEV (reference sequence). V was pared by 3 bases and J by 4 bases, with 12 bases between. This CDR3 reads CASSFYEGVTEAFF. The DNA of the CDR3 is TGTGCCAGCAGTTTCTACGAAGGAGTCACTGAAGCTTTCTTT.

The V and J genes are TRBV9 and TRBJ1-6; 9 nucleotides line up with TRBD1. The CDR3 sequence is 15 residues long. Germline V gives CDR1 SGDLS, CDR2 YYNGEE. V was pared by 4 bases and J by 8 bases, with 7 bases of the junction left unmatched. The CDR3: CASSPRTGDDSPLHF. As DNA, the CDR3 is TGTGCCAGCAGCCCCCGGACAGGGGACGATTCACCCCTCCACTTT.

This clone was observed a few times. In DNA, the CDR3 is TGTGCCAGCAGCCAAGTCCTGATAAACTACAATGAGCAGTTCTTC. Amino acids: CASSQVLINYNEQFF. This chain links TRBV14 with TRBJ2-1; D unclear. The V gene lost 1 base and the J gene lost 3 bases, with 10 bases spanning the gap. CDR1 is SGHDN, CDR2 FVKESK, per germline. The CDR3 extends over 15 amino acids.

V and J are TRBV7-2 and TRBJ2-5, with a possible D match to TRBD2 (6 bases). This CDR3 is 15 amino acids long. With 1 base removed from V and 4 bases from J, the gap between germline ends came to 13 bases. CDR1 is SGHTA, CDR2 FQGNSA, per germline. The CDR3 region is CASSLGAGSGETQYF. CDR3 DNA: TGTGCCAGCAGCTTAGGGGCGGGGTCGGGAGAGACCCAGTACTTC. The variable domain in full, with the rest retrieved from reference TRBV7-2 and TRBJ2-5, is GAGVSQSPSNKVTEKGKDVELRCDPISGHTALYWYRQSLGQGLEFLIYFQGNSAPDKSGLPSDRFSAERTGGSVSTLTIQRTQQEDSAVYLCASSLGAGSGETQYFGPGTRLLVL.

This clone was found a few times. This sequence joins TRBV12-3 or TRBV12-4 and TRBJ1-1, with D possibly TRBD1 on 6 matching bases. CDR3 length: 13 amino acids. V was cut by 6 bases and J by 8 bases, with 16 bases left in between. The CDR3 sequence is CASSPEGQREAFF. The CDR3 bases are TGTGCCAGCAGCCCCGAAGGACAGAGGGAAGCTTTCTTT.

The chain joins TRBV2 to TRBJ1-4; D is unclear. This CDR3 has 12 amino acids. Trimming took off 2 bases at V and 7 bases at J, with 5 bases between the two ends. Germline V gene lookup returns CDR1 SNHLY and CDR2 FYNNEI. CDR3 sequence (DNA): TGTGCCAGCAGTGAACGGAGTGAAAAACTGTTTTTT. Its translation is CASSERSEKLFF.

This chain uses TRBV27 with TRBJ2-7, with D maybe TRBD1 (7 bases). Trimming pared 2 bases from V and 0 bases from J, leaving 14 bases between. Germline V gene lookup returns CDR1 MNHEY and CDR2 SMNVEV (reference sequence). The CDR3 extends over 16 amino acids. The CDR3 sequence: CASSLRQGGISYEQYF. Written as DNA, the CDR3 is TGTGCCAGCAGTTTAAGGCAGGGGGGTATCTCCTACGAGCAGTACTTC.

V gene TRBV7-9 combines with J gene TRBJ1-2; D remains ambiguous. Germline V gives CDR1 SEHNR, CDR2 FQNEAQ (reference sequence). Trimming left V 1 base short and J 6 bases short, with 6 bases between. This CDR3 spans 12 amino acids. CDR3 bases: TGTGCCAGCAGCTTAGATTTGGATGGCTACACCTTC. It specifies CASSLDLDGYTF.

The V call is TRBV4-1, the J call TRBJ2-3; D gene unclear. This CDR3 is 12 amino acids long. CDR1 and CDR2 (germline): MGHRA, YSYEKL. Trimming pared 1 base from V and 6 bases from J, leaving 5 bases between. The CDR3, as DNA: TGCGCCAGCAGCCAAGTCGCGGATACGCAGTATTTT. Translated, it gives CASSQVADTQYF.

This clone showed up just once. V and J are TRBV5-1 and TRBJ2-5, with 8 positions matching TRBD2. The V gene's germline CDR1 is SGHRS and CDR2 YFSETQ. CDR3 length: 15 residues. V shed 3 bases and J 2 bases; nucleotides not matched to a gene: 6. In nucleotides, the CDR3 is TGCGCCAGCAGCTCGCAGTCTAGCGGGCAAGAGACCCAGTACTTC. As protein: CASSSQSSGQETQYF.

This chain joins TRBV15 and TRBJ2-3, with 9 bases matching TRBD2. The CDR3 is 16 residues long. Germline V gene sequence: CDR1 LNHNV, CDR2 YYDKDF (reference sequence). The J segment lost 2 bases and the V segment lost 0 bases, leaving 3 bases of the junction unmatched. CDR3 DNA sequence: TGTGCCACCAGCAGAGAAATAGCGGGGGTCACAGATACGCAGTATTTT. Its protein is CATSREIAGVTDTQYF.

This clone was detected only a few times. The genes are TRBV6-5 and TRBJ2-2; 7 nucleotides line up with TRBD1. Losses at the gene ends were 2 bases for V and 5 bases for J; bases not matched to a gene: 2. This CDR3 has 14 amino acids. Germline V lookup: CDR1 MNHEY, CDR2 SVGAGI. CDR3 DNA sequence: TGTGCCAGCAGTTACCTGGGACAGACCGGGGAGCTGTTTTTT. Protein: CASSYLGQTGELFF.

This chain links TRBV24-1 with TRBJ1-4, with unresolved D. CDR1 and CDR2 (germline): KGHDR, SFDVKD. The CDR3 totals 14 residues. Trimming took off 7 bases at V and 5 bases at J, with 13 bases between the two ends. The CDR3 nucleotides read TGTGCCACCAGCCCGGCAGCCCTGAATGAAAAACTGTTTTTT. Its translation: CATSPAALNEKLFF.

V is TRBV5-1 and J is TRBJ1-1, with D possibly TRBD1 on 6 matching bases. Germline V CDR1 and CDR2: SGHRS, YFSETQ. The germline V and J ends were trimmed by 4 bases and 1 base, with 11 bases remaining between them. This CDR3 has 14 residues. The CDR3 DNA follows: TGCGCCAGCAGCCCAGGACAGACGAACACTGAAGCTTTCTTT. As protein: CASSPGQTNTEAFF.

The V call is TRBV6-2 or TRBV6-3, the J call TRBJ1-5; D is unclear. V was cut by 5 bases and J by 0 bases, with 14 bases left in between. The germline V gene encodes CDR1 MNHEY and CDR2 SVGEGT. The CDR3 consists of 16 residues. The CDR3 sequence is CASSGPRAVSNQPQHF. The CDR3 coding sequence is TGTGCCAGCAGTGGCCCCCGGGCAGTTAGCAATCAGCCCCAGCATTTT.

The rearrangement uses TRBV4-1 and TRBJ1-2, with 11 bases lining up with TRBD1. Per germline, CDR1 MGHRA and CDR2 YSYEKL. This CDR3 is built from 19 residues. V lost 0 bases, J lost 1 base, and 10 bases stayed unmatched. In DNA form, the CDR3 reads TGCGCCAGCAGCCAAGACGTAACTTGGACAGGGGGCGATAACTATGGCTACACCTTC. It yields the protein CASSQDVTWTGGDNYGYTF.

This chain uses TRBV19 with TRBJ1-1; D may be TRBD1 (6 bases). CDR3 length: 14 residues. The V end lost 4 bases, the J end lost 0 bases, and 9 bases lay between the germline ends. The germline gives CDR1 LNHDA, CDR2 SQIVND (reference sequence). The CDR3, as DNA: TGTGCCAGTAGTAAACAGGGTCTGAACACTGAAGCTTTCTTT. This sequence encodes CASSKQGLNTEAFF.

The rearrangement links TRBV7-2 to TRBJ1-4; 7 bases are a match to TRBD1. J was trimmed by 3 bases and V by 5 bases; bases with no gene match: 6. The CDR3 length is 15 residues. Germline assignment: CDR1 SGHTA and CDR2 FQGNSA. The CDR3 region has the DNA TGTGCCAGCAGCCCCCAGACAGGGCCTAATGAAAAACTGTTTTTT. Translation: CASSPQTGPNEKLFF.

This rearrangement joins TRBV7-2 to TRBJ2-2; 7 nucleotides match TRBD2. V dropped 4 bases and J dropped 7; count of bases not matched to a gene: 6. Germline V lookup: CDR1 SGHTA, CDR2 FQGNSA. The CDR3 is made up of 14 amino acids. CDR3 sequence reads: CASSSVSGGGELFF. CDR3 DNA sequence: TGTGCCAGCAGCTCAGTCTCGGGAGGCGGGGAGCTGTTTTTT.

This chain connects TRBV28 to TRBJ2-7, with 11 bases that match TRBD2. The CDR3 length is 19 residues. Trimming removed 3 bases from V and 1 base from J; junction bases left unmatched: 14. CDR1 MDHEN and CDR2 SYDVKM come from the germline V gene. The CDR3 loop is CASSFRRLAGQPTSYEQYF. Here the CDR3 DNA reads TGTGCCAGCAGTTTCCGCCGACTAGCGGGGCAACCCACTTCCTACGAGCAGTACTTC. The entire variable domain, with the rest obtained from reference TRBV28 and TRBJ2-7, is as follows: DVKVTQSSRYLVKRTGEKVFLECVQDMDHENMFWYRQDPGLGLRLIYFSYDVKMKEKGDIPEGYSVSREKKERFSLILESASTNQTSMYLCASSFRRLAGQPTSYEQYFGPGTRLTVT.